Given below is one T cell receptor (beta chain) in context. Its antigen has not been determined. No much larger clone is present one base from it, and per-base qualities are unavailable. This record belongs to a study of beta chain features in type 1 diabetes (dated by TCRdb to about 2018). In terms of the full investigation: Patients and healthy donors did not differ in mean age, gender distribution, total cell number or subset yield. A total of 90 million to 130 million sorted cells were examined across all samples, and a strong correlation was observed between cell number per subset and RNA yield. In the study, TCRB repertoires of sorted circulating CD4+ T cell subsets from recently diagnosed type 1 diabetes patients were compared with those of matched healthy donors. Regulatory and stem cell-like memory subsets were obtained from only 8 patients and roughly eight healthy donors, while naive and central memory subsets were obtained from all 30 or so donors. General findings and caveats noted by the study authors: Sequencing cDNA rather than genomic DNA could over-represent highly expressing activated cells, although activation and CD3 levels did not differ between groups. Shorter templates might have been favored by PCR, but patient and control samples were amplified and corrected together, so both groups would have been affected equally by any skew. Because the HLA sub-analyses included only small numbers of individuals, any influence of HLA type on TCRB rearrangement was left unresolved. Type 1 diabetes patients showed a moderate but significant shortening of TCRB CDR3 length in all four CD4+ subsets. At VDJ recombination sites, patients with type 1 diabetes made fewer insertions and deleted more nucleotides, a pattern implying thymic rearrangement abnormalities. Naive, central memory and regulatory TCRB repertoires appeared to be more similar among patients than among healthy donors.

V is clipped by 6 bases and J by 5 bases, and the sequence between their germline boundaries is 16 bases long. Via the germline V gene, CDR1 is SGHVS and CDR2 FQNEAQ. From the cysteine up to the phenylalanine, the CDR3 has a length of 14 residues. Only the CDR3 portion is preserved as DNA: 42 bases, with reading frame beginning at the first base. All of the isolated RNA was reverse transcribed with the High Capacity cDNA Reverse Transcription Kit, so expressed TCRB transcripts were sequenced. Naive, central memory and regulatory T cell samples underwent deep immunoSEQ sequencing, averaging around 4 million total reads per sample. After sorted cells were lysed in RLT buffer, RNA was extracted with DNase-treated RNeasy Micro or Mini kits, with the choice depending on cell number. Each cell subset was processed separately to prevent cross-contamination, with patient and healthy donor samples processed together. Using the immunoSEQ multiplex PCR, TCRB sequences were amplified from cDNA into 87-bp fragments spanning the CDR3 region. Sequencing of the amplicons was done on the Illumina HiSeq platform. The paper's processing steps were these. Synthetic template baselines were used to correct PCR bias computationally, reads within Hamming distance 2 were collapsed, and singletons that could not be merged were discarded. Reads were aligned against IMGT so that V, D and J genes, CDR3 length and insertions or deletions at six rearrangement sites could be assigned. Within each subset, clonotype counts were normalized to sorted cell number, and only after that were true diversity and Gini coefficients computed with the tcR R package. The overlap coefficient, calculated on TCRB nucleotide sequences, was used to quantify repertoire sharing. Sourced from immuneACCESS, this table was stored by TCRdb with only in-frame sequences that have V and J called. A share of the clones is absent; for the studies checked, an unresolved V gene accounts for under half, and the remainder has no known explanation. Clone size and the V and J calls come from that table; the DNA yielded D and trimming. The sample table contains about 130,000 clones; only one count was recorded for just over 9% of them. 0.68% of the sample is in the top ten clones.

From each donor, a single peripheral blood sample of 95 to 150 mL on average was drawn into heparinised tubes. A BD FACSAria II was used to sort naive, central memory, regulatory and stem cell-like memory CD4+ T cells with a panel that included CD45RO, CCR7, CD25, CD127, CD95 and CD27. All sorted populations exceeded 98% purity. PBMCs were separated immediately by Lymphoprep density gradient centrifugation and were stained directly, without being cultured. Samples were stained and sorted in pairs, with one healthy donor and one patient per experiment, so that batch effects were minimized. The sequenced material came from central memory CD4+ T cells from blood. The V and J genes are TRBV7-8 and TRBJ2-5, and TRBD2 may be the D gene, going by 6 matching bases. The clonotype originates from a man between 18 and 35 years old in good health. The CDR3 loop reads CASRPRGIGETQYF. In nucleotide form, the sequence is TGTGCCAGCAGACCACGGGGGATTGGGGAGACCCAGTACTTC.